The clone carrying this T cell receptor (beta chain) was counted ten times or more. Its specificity is not known. The data derive from a study of blood T cells in healthy people across ages. The use of a sample-barcoded 5' primer and a J-beta primer mix characterized a second PCR of roughly 7 to 11 cycles. One entry per CDR3 protein, called by TCRdb with MiXCR from the 5' RACE reads. This table has about 620,000 distinct CDR3 sequences, around 21% appearing once. General study findings and limits: Considered underestimates were the diversity estimates obtained from one million T cells.

Per the germline V gene, CDR1 is SGHRS and CDR2 is YFSETQ. The CDR3 extends over 14 amino acids. The V gene lost 4 bases and the J gene lost 7 bases, with 17 bases spanning the gap. The chain joins TRBV5-1 to TRBJ1-2; the D gene is possibly TRBD1 (5 bases). The sample taken for sequencing was blood. The clonotype was recovered from a man between 65 and 79 years old in good health. In DNA form, the CDR3 reads TGCGCCAGCAGCAGGGACGGGCAGTCTGCTGGCTACACCTTC. This codes for CASSRDGQSAGYTF.